This T cell receptor (beta chain) comes out of a study of blood T cell repertoires in COVID-19. Study details: Italy, Spain and the United States were the sources of the convalescent and acute COVID-19 samples. PBMCs, B-cell-depleted T cells, or T cells provided the cDNA or gDNA that made up the material.

The CDR3 covers 13 residues. V was pared by 6 bases and J by 5 bases, with 10 bases between. The repertoire was sequenced with immunoSEQ multiplex PCR; TCRdb's copy has only in-frame clones and lacks some. The sample consists of hundreds of thousands of clones, 85% to 90% of them appearing once. Cohorts were determined from participant-reported clinical history. The V gene is TRBV12-3 or TRBV12-4, the J gene TRBJ2-2; weak D call: TRBD1 (5 bases). The sequencing sample was made of PBMCs or T cells enriched from blood (not recorded which). This sequence originates from a young man who had recovered from COVID-19. The CDR3 DNA sequence: TGTGCCAGCAGCCAGGGCCTTACCGGGGAGCTGTTTTTT. Amino acid sequence: CASSQGLTGELFF.